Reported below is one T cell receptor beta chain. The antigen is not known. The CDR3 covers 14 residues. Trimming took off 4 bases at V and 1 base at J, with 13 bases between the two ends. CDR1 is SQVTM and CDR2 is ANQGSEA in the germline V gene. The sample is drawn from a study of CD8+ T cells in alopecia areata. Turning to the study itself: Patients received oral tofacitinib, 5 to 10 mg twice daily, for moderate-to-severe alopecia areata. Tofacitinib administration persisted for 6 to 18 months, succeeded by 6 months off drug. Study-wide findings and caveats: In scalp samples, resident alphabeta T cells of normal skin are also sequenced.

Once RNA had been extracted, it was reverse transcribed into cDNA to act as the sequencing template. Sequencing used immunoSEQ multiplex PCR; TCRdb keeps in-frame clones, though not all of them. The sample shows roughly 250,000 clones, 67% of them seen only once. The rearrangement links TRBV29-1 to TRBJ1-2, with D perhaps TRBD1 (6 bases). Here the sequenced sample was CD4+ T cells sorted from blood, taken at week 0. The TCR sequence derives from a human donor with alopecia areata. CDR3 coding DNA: TGCAGCGTTGTGCGAGGGGGAGATAACTATGGCTACACCTTC. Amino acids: CSVVRGGDNYGYTF.